This T cell receptor (beta chain) was observed in a study of graft-versus-host responses after intestinal transplantation. Background on the study: Induction using anti-thymocyte globulin, followed by tacrolimus and steroids for about 3 years, was given to all recipients.

In the case of this clone: Antigen unknown.

Study results and caveats: The presence of high graft-versus-host to host-versus-graft clonal ratios in allografts characterized patients with graft-donor T cell macrochimerism. Detection of GvH clones occurred in recipient marrow, and some had their first appearance in ileum or blood. Early after transplant, HvG declines were associated with peak levels of circulating GvH clones.

Assay used: immunoSEQ multiplex PCR; TCRdb lists only in-frame clones, some missing. The sample shows about 100,000 clones, about 90% of them seen only once. The sequence was collected from a human donor who was the organ donor for an intestinal transplant. Specimen: unstimulated CD4+ T cells sorted from spleen or lymph node cells, collected before transplant.

CDR3 bases: TGTGCCAGCAGTGACACATGGGCCCAAAGTTCACCCCTCCACTTT. Its translation: CASSDTWAQSSPLHF. This chain links TRBV2 with TRBJ1-6, with unresolved D. Germline CDR1 reads SNHLY; CDR2 reads FYNNEI. Trimming pared 3 bases from V and 9 bases from J, leaving 15 bases between. The length of the CDR3 is 15 residues.